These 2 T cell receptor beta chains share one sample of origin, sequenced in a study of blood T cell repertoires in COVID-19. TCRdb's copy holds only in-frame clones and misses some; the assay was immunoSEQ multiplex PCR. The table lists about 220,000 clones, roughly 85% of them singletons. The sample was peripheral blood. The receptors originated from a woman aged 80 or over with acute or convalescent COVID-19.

The CDR3 sequence: CASSSRGGRNYTF. The CDR3, as DNA: TGTGCCAGCAGCTCTAGGGGAGGCAGGAACTACACCTTC. V and J are TRBV7-2 and TRBJ1-2; D perhaps matches TRBD1 (5 bases). The germline V gene encodes CDR1 SGHTA and CDR2 FQGNSA. This CDR3 has 13 residues. The V end was cut by 4 bases, the J end by 10 bases, with 16 bases between.

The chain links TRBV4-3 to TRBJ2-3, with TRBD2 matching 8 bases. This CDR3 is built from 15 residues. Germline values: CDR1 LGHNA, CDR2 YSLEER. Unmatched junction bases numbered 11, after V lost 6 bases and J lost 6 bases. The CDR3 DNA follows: TGCGCCAGCAGGGAAGACGGGGGGGCGGCGGATACGCAGTATTTT. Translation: CASREDGGAADTQYF.